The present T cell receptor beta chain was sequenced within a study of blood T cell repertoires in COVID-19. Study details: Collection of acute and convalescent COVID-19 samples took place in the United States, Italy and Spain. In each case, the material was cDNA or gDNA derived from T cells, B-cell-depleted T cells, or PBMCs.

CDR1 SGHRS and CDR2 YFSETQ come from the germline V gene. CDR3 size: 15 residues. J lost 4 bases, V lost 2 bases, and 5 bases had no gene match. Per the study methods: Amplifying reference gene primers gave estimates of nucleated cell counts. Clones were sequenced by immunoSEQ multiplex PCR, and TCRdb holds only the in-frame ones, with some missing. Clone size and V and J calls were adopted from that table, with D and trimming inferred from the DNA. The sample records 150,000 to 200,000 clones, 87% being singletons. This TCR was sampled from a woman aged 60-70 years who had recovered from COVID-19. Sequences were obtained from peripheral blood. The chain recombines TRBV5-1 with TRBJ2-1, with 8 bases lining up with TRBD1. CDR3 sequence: CASSLGTGGYNEQFF. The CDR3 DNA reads TGCGCCAGCAGCTTAGGGACAGGCGGATACAATGAGCAGTTCTTC.